The clone carrying this T cell receptor beta chain has more than one count but fewer than ten. Antigen: not known. V was pared by 5 bases and J by 2 bases, with 15 bases between. There are 15 residues in the CDR3. Germline assignment: CDR1 MNHNS and CDR2 SASEGT. PCR involved 60 Vbeta and 13 Jbeta primers. Clones were read by immunoSEQ multiplex PCR, and TCRdb kept only the in-frame ones, dropping some. This table holds 110,000 to 150,000 clones, around 72% found once. The data are from a study of cytomegalovirus exposure and HLA in healthy donors. Study results and limitations: Cytomegalovirus-associated TCR beta chains were listed, numbering 164. Within the data, a cluster of highly shared sequence variants was likely a sequencing artifact. Excluded: some indistinguishable V segments such as TRBV6-2 and TRBV6-3.

This receptor was identified in a woman aged 40 to 55 in good health and CMV-seronegative. The sample comprised PBMCs. The V gene is TRBV6-1, the J gene TRBJ1-2; D uncertain. CDR3: CASSPKDSSNYGYTF. The CDR3 nucleotides are TGTGCCAGCAGTCCAAAGGACTCCTCCAACTATGGCTACACCTTC.